This paragraph reports one T cell receptor beta chain. This record comes from a study of shared T cell receptors in the human thymus. V lost 0 bases and J 0 bases, leaving 13 bases between the germline ends. Germline V gene lookup returns CDR1 SGHTA and CDR2 FQGNSA. This CDR3 comprises 17 residues. Sequencing was performed with immunoSEQ multiplex PCR; in TCRdb, only in-frame clones are kept and a portion is missing. The sample has more than 550,000 clones; roughly 88% are singletons. Another study also made use of these data, one on human thymus T cells.

The sequenced material came from thymocytes. This chain uses TRBV7-2 with TRBJ2-3; tentative D call: TRBD2 (7 bases). The origin of this receptor is a girl in the first two years of life with a congenital heart defect. The CDR3 here is CASSLARAGASTDTQYF. CDR3 coding DNA: TGTGCCAGCAGCTTAGCGCGGGCGGGGGCCAGCACAGATACGCAGTATTTT.